This T cell receptor beta chain was profiled in a study of shared clonotypes between healthy human individuals. Deep level was the assay's run setting. Sequenced by immunoSEQ multiplex PCR; TCRdb stores in-frame clones only, minus some. The repertoire has about 2 million clones, 95% of them found once; the top ten carry 0.1% to 0.15%. Points from the study as a whole: Of the naive CD4 clonotypes, around 4.9% were shared across a handful of donors.

As regards this clone: Its target is unknown. Relative to the germline gene, one junction end is altered; a read error may explain this.

Germline V CDR1 and CDR2: PRHDT, FYEKMQ (reference sequence). The CDR3 loop spans 15 amino acids. The TCR originated in a man between 18 and 29 years old in good health. What was sequenced was naive CD4+ T cells sorted from blood. Documented subset: CD45RA+ positively selected. The chain employs TRBV13 and TRBJ1-1; D gene uncertain. This chain's CDR3 is CASSHPLGMNTEAFF. The CDR3 DNA is TGCGCCAGCAGCCACCCTCTCGGTATGAACACTGAAGCTTTCTTT.